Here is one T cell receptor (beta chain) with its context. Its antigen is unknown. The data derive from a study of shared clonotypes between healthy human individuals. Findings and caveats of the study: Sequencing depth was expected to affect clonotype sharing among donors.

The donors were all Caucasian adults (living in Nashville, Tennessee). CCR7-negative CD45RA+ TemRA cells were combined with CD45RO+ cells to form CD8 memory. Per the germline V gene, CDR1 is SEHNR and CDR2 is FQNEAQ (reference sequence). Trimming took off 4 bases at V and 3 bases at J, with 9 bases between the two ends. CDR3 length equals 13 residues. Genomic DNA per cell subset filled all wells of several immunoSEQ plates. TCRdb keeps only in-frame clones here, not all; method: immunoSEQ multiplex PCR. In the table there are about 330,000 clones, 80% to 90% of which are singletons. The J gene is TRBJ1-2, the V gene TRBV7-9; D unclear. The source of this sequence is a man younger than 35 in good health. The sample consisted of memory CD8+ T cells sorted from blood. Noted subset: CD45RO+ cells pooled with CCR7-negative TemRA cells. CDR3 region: CASSSPLDYGYTF. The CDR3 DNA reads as TGTGCCAGCAGCTCCCCGCTAGACTATGGCTACACCTTC.